Listed here is a single TCR beta chain. The antigen remains unidentified. The sample is drawn from a study of cytomegalovirus exposure and HLA in healthy donors. The study's findings and limits: The tendency of first-cohort TCR clusters to co-occur in the 120 or so validation repertoires was identified by a subsequent analysis.

Clones were read by immunoSEQ multiplex PCR, and TCRdb kept only the in-frame ones, dropping some. Of around 60,000 clones in the sample, 95% are singletons; the top ten hold 5.5% to 7.5%. The specimen was PBMCs. The receptor comes from a woman in her late teens or twenties in good health and CMV-seropositive.

The CDR3 loop reads CASSRTGANYGYTF. CDR3 bases: TGTGCCAGCAGCAGGACAGGGGCCAACTATGGCTACACCTTC. V is TRBV11-2 and J is TRBJ1-2, with 9 bases identical to TRBD1. V lost 5 bases, J lost 2 bases, and 3 bases stayed unmatched. Germline V lookup: CDR1 SGHAT, CDR2 FQNNGV. The CDR3 is made up of 14 amino acids.